This T cell receptor beta chain was sequenced in a study of Ad26.COV2.S vaccination and SARS-CoV-2 variants. CDR1 is MNHEY, CDR2 SVGAGI, per germline. V gave up 2 bases and J gave up 2 bases, with 7 bases separating them. CDR3 length: 13 amino acids. Treatment here: some 19 received Ad26.COV2.S at low or high dose, single or two shots; about 5 received placebo; per-sample allocation not given. Sampling occurred on day 63 after the first vaccine or placebo injection. Study-level points and caveats: The study found higher spike-specific TCR breadth in vaccine than placebo recipients. Once vaccination had occurred, spike-specific CD8+ and CD4+ T cell responses reportedly showed substantial breadth.

A word on this clone: The antigen is not known.

This table comes from immunoSEQ multiplex PCR, and its TCRdb copy is limited to in-frame clones, with some not included. The sample lists fewer than 500,000 clones, 89% seen once, with approximately 2.5% in the top ten. Specimen: peripheral blood, collected in a trial of Ad26.COV2.S vaccine versus placebo. The genes are TRBV6-5 and TRBJ2-7; D tentatively fits TRBD1 or TRBD2 (5 bases each). This receptor was identified in a person between 18 and 65 years old who received the Ad26.COV2.S COVID-19 vaccine or a placebo. As DNA, the CDR3 is TGTGCCAGCAGTTACAGGGGACCCTACGAGCAGTACTTC. This gives the protein CASSYRGPYEQYF.